The 21 T cell receptor beta chains below were found in one sample sequenced in a study of control samples from healthy donors and cancer patients (dated by TCRdb to the early 2020s). Libraries were constructed by the immunoSEQ multiplex PCR assay. Here the immuneACCESS table is served through TCRdb, limited to in-frame sequences with V and J called. Missing clones are a known gap in these copies; in checked studies unresolved V genes cover under half, and the rest lacks a known reason. In all, the sample holds approximately 100,000 clones, and roughly 91% of those were seen once. The top ten hold approximately 16% of the sample. The sample consisted of blood. These receptors originate from a woman aged 45 to 65 in good health.

This chain joins TRBV7-3 and TRBJ1-2, with 7 bases fitting TRBD1. J lost 2 bases, V lost 5 bases, and 8 bases had no gene match. Germline CDR1 is SGHTA and CDR2 is FQGTGA. The CDR3 spans 15 residues. The CDR3 DNA reads TGTGCCAGCAGCGACGGAGCAGGGGGGAACTATGGCTACACCTTC. Translation gives CASSDGAGGNYGYTF.

This clone has a handful of counts. The rearrangement joins TRBV27 to TRBJ2-5; TRBD1 aligns across 7 bases. The CDR3 spans 12 residues. Germline V gene lookup returns CDR1 MNHEY and CDR2 SMNVEV (reference sequence). V shed 11 bases, J shed 1 base, and the junction held 4 bases outside the gene matches. The CDR3 DNA sequence: TGTGCCTCCCGGGACAGCCAAGAGACCCAGTACTTC. Its protein is CASRDSQETQYF.

This chain joins TRBV7-8 and TRBJ2-7, with D perhaps matching TRBD2 (5 bases). The germline CDR1 and CDR2 sequences are SGHVS and FQNEAQ. The ends were cut back, 0 bases at V and 1 base at J, with 10 bases in the middle. This CDR3 spans 15 amino acids. Written as DNA, the CDR3 is TGTGCCAGCAGCTTAGCGCGGGCTAGTTCCTACGAGCAGTACTTC. Translating gives CASSLARASSYEQYF. The entire variable domain, with the rest obtained from reference TRBV7-8 and TRBJ2-7, is as follows: GAGVSQSPRYKVAKRGQDVALRCDPISGHVSLFWYQQALGQGPEFLTYFQNEAQLDKSGLPSDRFFAERPEGSVSTLKIQRTQQEDSAVYLCASSLARASSYEQYFGPGTRLTVT.

This chain joins TRBV24-1 and TRBJ2-2; 11 nucleotides agree with TRBD2. J was trimmed by 4 bases and V by 5 bases; bases with no gene match: 2. The CDR3 loop spans 15 amino acids. Germline values: CDR1 KGHDR, CDR2 SFDVKD. Here the CDR3 DNA reads TGTGCCACCAGTGTAACTAGCGGGAGCACCGGGGAGCTGTTTTTT. This gives the protein CATSVTSGSTGELFF.

This clone was seen only once. V gene TRBV7-2 combines with J gene TRBJ2-3; the D is unclear. Germline-derived CDR1 and CDR2 are SGHTA and FQGNSA. This CDR3 has 15 residues. Trimming shortened V by 0 bases and J by 6 bases, and 13 bases separated the two germline ends. The CDR3: CASSLARSLGDTQYF. The CDR3 region has the DNA TGTGCCAGCAGCTTAGCGCGTTCTCTGGGGGATACGCAGTATTTT.

This sequence joins TRBV7-6 and TRBJ1-1; 8 nucleotides line up with TRBD1. This CDR3 contains 15 residues. The germline V gene encodes CDR1 SGHVS and CDR2 FNYEAQ. With 5 bases clipped from V and 1 base from J, the junction kept 6 bases outside the gene matches. For the CDR3, the DNA is TGTGCCAGCAGCCTAAGGGACAGGTCGAACACTGAAGCTTTCTTT. Its translation: CASSLRDRSNTEAFF.

Concerning this clone: This specimen includes other DNA sequences encoding the same CDR3. The V gene is TRBV2, the J gene TRBJ1-5, with unresolved D. The CDR3 is 14 amino acids. CDR1 is SNHLY, CDR2 FYNNEI, per germline. Trimming removed 7 bases at V and 4 bases at J, with 14 bases between. The CDR3 loop reads CASTARGLNQPQHF. The CDR3 region has the DNA TGTGCCAGCACCGCCCGAGGACTAAATCAGCCCCAGCATTTT.

V is TRBV19 and J is TRBJ1-5; no clear D gene. The CDR3 sequence is 15 residues long. CDR1 LNHDA and CDR2 SQIVND come from the germline V gene (reference sequence). Trimming pared 6 bases from V and 3 bases from J, leaving 15 bases between. This CDR3 is CASSPLEGNNQPQHF. The CDR3 nucleotides read TGTGCCAGTAGCCCTCTTGAAGGGAACAATCAGCCCCAGCATTTT.

This chain joins TRBV4-1 and TRBJ2-4; D perhaps matches TRBD2 (6 bases). V lost 3 bases and J 3 bases, leaving 15 bases between the germline ends. This CDR3 comprises 16 residues. Germline V lookup: CDR1 MGHRA, CDR2 YSYEKL. The CDR3 sequence is CASSQNPGLSKNIQYF. CDR3 sequence (DNA): TGCGCCAGCAGCCAGAATCCGGGACTCAGCAAAAACATTCAGTACTTC.

The CDR3 here is CASRLTGDIYEQYV. CDR3 DNA: TGTGCCAGCCGCCTGACAGGCGATATTTACGAGCAGTACGTC. The chain uses TRBV6-4 and TRBJ2-7; D perhaps matches TRBD1 (6 bases). The CDR3 sequence is 14 residues long. Trimming stripped 8 bases from V and 4 bases from J, with 18 bases between. Germline V CDR1 and CDR2: MRHNA, SNTAGT.

The chain employs TRBV6-2 or TRBV6-3 and TRBJ2-7; 7 nucleotides line up with TRBD1. Germline CDR1 is MNHEY and CDR2 is SVGEGT. This CDR3 has 18 residues. Trimming removed 6 bases from V and 0 bases from J; junction bases left unmatched: 17. CDR3 amino acids: CASSITSRGGRSSYEQYV. The CDR3 nucleotides are TGTGCCAGCAGCATTACTTCCAGAGGGGGCAGGAGCTCCTACGAGCAGTACGTC.

This chain links TRBV19 with TRBJ1-2, with D possibly TRBD1 on 5 matching bases. CDR1 and CDR2 from the germline V gene are LNHDA and SQIVND (reference sequence). Between the trimmed V and J ends, which lost 8 bases and 3 bases, there was a span of 31 bases. The CDR3 is 19 residues long. The DNA for the CDR3 is TGTGCCAGTGGTTCCTTACTACAGGTCTTTCGACGAGGGGACTATGGCTACACCTTC. Translating gives CASGSLLQVFRRGDYGYTF.

The rearrangement uses TRBV24-1 and TRBJ2-3, with 10 bases that match TRBD2. CDR1 is KGHDR, CDR2 SFDVKD, per germline. The CDR3 sequence is 15 residues long. Losses at the gene ends were 9 bases for V and 6 bases for J; bases not matched to a gene: 11. The CDR3 sequence is CATRRGASGSDTQYF. In DNA, the CDR3 is TGTGCCACCCGGCGCGGGGCTAGCGGGAGTGATACGCAGTATTTT.

This clone was picked up one time. The genes are TRBV19 and TRBJ1-1, with 12 bases lining up with TRBD1. Germline trimming cut 6 bases from V and 3 bases from J; bases unmatched to any gene: 8. Germline CDR1 reads LNHDA; CDR2 reads SQIVND (reference sequence). The CDR3 extends over 16 amino acids. The CDR3 sequence is CASSGDRGPWDTEAFF. The CDR3 region has the DNA TGTGCCAGTAGCGGGGACAGGGGGCCGTGGGACACTGAAGCTTTCTTT. The complete variable domain, with remaining parts taken from reference TRBV19 and TRBJ1-1, reads DGGITQSPKYLFRKEGQNVTLSCEQNLNHDAMYWYRQDPGQGLRLIYYSQIVNDFQKGDIAEGYSVSREKKESFPLTVTSAQKNPTAFYLCASSGDRGPWDTEAFFGQGTRLTVV.

The chain links TRBV5-6 to TRBJ1-6; TRBD1 is a possible D gene (5 bases). Germline V gene data show CDR1 as SGHDT and CDR2 as YYEEEE. V shed 8 bases and J shed 7 bases, with 16 bases lying between them. The CDR3 sequence is 14 residues long. The CDR3 region is CASCPGLKNSPLHF. CDR3 nucleotide sequence: TGTGCCAGTTGTCCGGGACTTAAGAATTCACCCCTCCACTTT.

CDR3 protein: CASSQGGGTTEAFF. The DNA for the CDR3 is TGCGCCAGCAGCCAAGGAGGCGGTACCACTGAAGCTTTCTTT. The chain joins TRBV4-1 to TRBJ1-1; D is undetermined. This CDR3 has 14 residues. The V and J ends lost 1 base and 4 bases respectively, with 10 bases between them. Germline assignment: CDR1 MGHRA and CDR2 YSYEKL.

This chain joins TRBV24-1 and TRBJ1-1, with D possibly matching TRBD1 (6 bases). Trimming stripped 6 bases from V and 1 base from J, with 14 bases between. CDR3 length: 15 residues. CDR1 and CDR2 from the germline V gene are KGHDR and SFDVKD. The CDR3 DNA is TGTGCCACCAGTTTGGGGGGGCCCCCGAACACTGAAGCTTTCTTT. Protein product: CATSLGGPPNTEAFF.

The genes are TRBV2 and TRBJ1-1; 9 bases agree with TRBD1. Germline V gene lookup returns CDR1 SNHLY and CDR2 FYNNEI. Losses at the gene ends were 6 bases for V and 0 bases for J; bases not matched to a gene: 5. CDR3 length: 15 residues. The CDR3 DNA follows: TGTGCCAGCAGAGGACAGGGGAGGGTGAACACTGAAGCTTTCTTT. It translates to CASRGQGRVNTEAFF.

The chain carries TRBV5-4 and TRBJ2-2, with 8 bases that match TRBD2. There are 16 residues in the CDR3. V gave up 3 bases and J gave up 7 bases; unmatched junction bases: 11. Germline values: CDR1 SGHNT, CDR2 YYREEE (reference sequence). CDR3 residues: CASSYTGTSSDGELFF. CDR3 coding DNA: TGTGCCAGCAGCTACACCGGGACTAGTTCTGACGGGGAGCTGTTTTTT.

The DNA of the CDR3 is TGTGCCAGCAGCTTAGGACAGATCTCCTACAATGAGCAGTTCTTC. It encodes CASSLGQISYNEQFF. The genes are TRBV5-4 and TRBJ2-1; D possibly corresponds to TRBD1 (6 bases). Between the trimmed V and J ends, which lost 2 bases and 0 bases, there was a span of 9 bases. CDR3 size: 15 residues. The germline V gene has CDR1 SGHNT and CDR2 YYREEE (reference sequence). The full variable domain, rest sourced from reference TRBV5-4 and TRBJ2-1, is ETGVTQSPTHLIKTRGQQVTLRCSSQSGHNTVSWYQQALGQGPQFIFQYYREEENGRGNFPPRFSGLQFPNYSSELNVNALELDDSALYLCASSLGQISYNEQFFGPGTRLTVL.

The chain combines TRBV30 with TRBJ2-2; D unresolved. Trimming shortened V by 8 bases and J by 1 base, and 8 bases separated the two germline ends. Germline loops: CDR1 GTSNPN, CDR2 SVGIG (reference sequence). This CDR3 is built from 12 residues. In DNA, the CDR3 is TGTGCCGGACCAGAGAACACCGGGGAGCTGTTTTTT. Protein product: CAGPENTGELFF.